This TCR beta chain was captured in a study of cytomegalovirus exposure and HLA in healthy donors (TCRdb year 2017). With regard to the full study: The 500 to 800 repertoires of the first cohort and the roughly 120 validation repertoires were produced on the same platform, according to a later analysis. The aim of the study was to test whether cataloging public T cell receptors could identify signatures of past pathogen exposure. Along with the approximately 700-subject first cohort, a separate validation cohort of over a hundred different subjects was used. High-throughput TCR immunosequencing, statistical association of individual TCRs with disease status, and machine learning were combined to predict cytomegalovirus infection status. Overall study outcomes, separate from this receptor: It was suggested by the authors that the approach could potentially be generalized to other disease states and immunological phenotypes. In both the original and validation cohorts, the classifier was reported to diagnose cytomegalovirus status with high specificity and sensitivity. Of the cluster scores, approximately 95% were above 0 in a later analysis, which found that TCRs clustered in the first cohort also tended to co-occur in the 95 to 150 validation repertoires. A total of fewer than 200 TCR beta chains were listed by the study as associated with cytomegalovirus. A later analysis lacked HLA typing for the validation cohort, so it scored co-occurrence in that cohort across all 120 repertoires. A few of the identified cytomegalovirus-associated TCR beta chains were confirmed in vitro to be specific for cytomegalovirus antigens. Across donors, most TCR sequences were observed very rarely, whereas some public TCRs were present in many individuals.

Reading the germline V gene (reference sequence) gives CDR1 GTSNPN and CDR2 SVGIG. From the cysteine up to the phenylalanine, the CDR3 has a length of 15 residues. This entry keeps only the CDR3 DNA: 45 bases, framed from base 1. Trimming takes 5 bases from V and 3 bases from J, and the germline ends sit 17 bases apart. With regard to this clone: Its antigen is unknown. Base qualities are missing; no much larger clone stands one base away.

Library prep was done by the immunoSEQ multiplex PCR assay. From the authors' description of their analysis: A statistical classification framework was developed to diagnose cytomegalovirus status using the catalog of TCR beta chain sequences. The table was pulled from immuneACCESS by TCRdb, which kept in-frame rearrangements only. Such tables lose some clones; where checked, under half of the loss comes from unresolved V genes, and the rest has no known cause. V and J calls and clone size are as listed in that table; D and trimming were resolved from the DNA. The sample table holds approximately 76,000 clones, of which over 85% were seen once. Less than 2.5% of the sample is held by the ten biggest clonotypes. The donors were included in the validation cohort of over a hundred subjects, a group kept apart from the roughly 700-subject first cohort.

The rearrangement combines TRBV30 with TRBJ1-3; confidence is insufficient to name the D gene. This TCR derives from a young woman in good health and CMV-seronegative. Sequencing input: PBMCs. The CDR3 protein is CAWYLTETGGNTIYF. The DNA is TGTGCCTGGTATTTGACTGAGACGGGTGGAAACACCATATATTTT.